These T cell receptor beta chains were read from a single sample in a study of blood T cell repertoires in COVID-19. Measured with immunoSEQ multiplex PCR; TCRdb has only the in-frame clones, and not every one. Of about 180,000 clones in the sample, about 80% were seen once. The specimen was peripheral blood. The receptors were sampled from a woman aged 65 to 85 with acute or convalescent COVID-19. Both conserved end residues are part of each CDR3. D genes are given only for firm matches. Not all rows give a size; the values are once, few, many and, for expanded clones, a class.

TRBV9,TRBJ2-1,NA,NA,CASSVVDSTQYNEQFF,TGTGCCAGCAGCGTAGTCGACTCCACCCAATACAATGAGCAGTTCTTC
TRBV5-1,TRBJ2-1,few,TRBD1,CASSLGTGGIEQFF,TGCGCCAGCAGCTTAGGGACAGGGGGCATCGAGCAGTTCTTC
TRBV19,TRBJ2-3,few,NA,CASSTLQTTSTDTQYF,TGTGCCAGTAGTACCCTCCAGACTACTAGCACAGATACGCAGTATTTT
TRBV18,TRBJ2-1,NA,NA,CASSVRQGGGSYNEQFF,TGTGCCAGCTCAGTCCGACAGGGAGGTGGGTCCTACAATGAGCAGTTCTTC
TRBV27,TRBJ2-7,NA,TRBD1,CASSSPLGKDRAYEQYF,TGTGCCAGCAGTAGCCCACTAGGAAAGGACAGGGCTTACGAGCAGTACTTC
TRBV19,TRBJ1-5,once,NA,CASTVLGQTNQPQHF,TGTGCCAGTACCGTCCTGGGGCAGACCAATCAGCCCCAGCATTTT
TRBV27,TRBJ2-7,once,NA,CASSSRTTNGEQYF,TGTGCCAGCAGTTCTAGAACGACGAATGGGGAGCAGTACTTC
TRBV30,TRBJ2-1,NA,TRBD1,CAWKTTGGAGRYNEQFF,TGTGCCTGGAAAACTACAGGGGGCGCCGGCCGCTACAATGAGCAGTTCTTC
TRBV4-2,TRBJ1-2,NA,NA,CASSQGADGDYGYTF,TGTGCCAGCAGCCAGGGCGCCGACGGGGACTATGGCTACACCTTC
TRBV24-1,TRBJ1-2,NA,NA,CATSDATGGGYTF,TGTGCCACCAGTGACGCGACAGGAGGCGGCTACACCTTC
TRBV27,TRBJ2-2,NA,TRBD1,CASSVGQGTGELFF,TGTGCCAGCAGTGTCGGACAGGGGACCGGGGAGCTGTTTTTT
TRBV5-1,TRBJ2-5,NA,NA,CASSLRGTAQETQYF,TGCGCCAGCAGCTTACGCGGGACAGCACAAGAGACCCAGTACTTC
TRBV3-1/TRBV3-2,TRBJ2-5,NA,TRBD2,CASSQGFSAGGIQETQYF,TGTGCCAGCAGCCAAGGGTTTTCGGCGGGGGGGATCCAAGAGACCCAGTACTTC
TRBV7-2,TRBJ1-5,NA,NA,CASSFKGWSPQHF,TGTGCCAGCAGCTTTAAGGGGTGGTCGCCCCAGCATTTT
TRBV24-1,TRBJ2-2,few,TRBD1,CATSDSTGGAPDTGELFF,TGTGCCACCAGTGATTCGACAGGGGGCGCCCCTGACACCGGGGAGCTGTTTTTT
TRBV2,TRBJ2-5,NA,TRBD2,CASSPGLGETQYF,TGTGCCAGCAGTCCTGGACTAGGAGAGACCCAGTACTTC
TRBV11-2,TRBJ1-3,NA,NA,CASSFDISGNTIYF,TGTGCCAGCAGCTTTGACATCTCTGGAAACACCATATATTTT
TRBV28,TRBJ1-2,once,TRBD1,CASSLGQGFYGYTF,TGTGCCAGCAGTTTAGGACAGGGGTTCTATGGCTACACCTTC
TRBV2,TRBJ1-5,NA,TRBD1,CASTDRGNQPQHF,TGTGCCAGCACCGACAGGGGCAATCAGCCCCAGCATTTT
TRBV5-1,TRBJ2-2,NA,TRBD2,CASSLRGDNTGELFF,TGCGCCAGCAGCTTGCGGGGGGACAACACCGGGGAGCTGTTTTTT
TRBV27,TRBJ1-6,few,NA,CASGRKGTLHF,TGTGCCAGCGGACGGAAGGGGACCCTCCACTTT